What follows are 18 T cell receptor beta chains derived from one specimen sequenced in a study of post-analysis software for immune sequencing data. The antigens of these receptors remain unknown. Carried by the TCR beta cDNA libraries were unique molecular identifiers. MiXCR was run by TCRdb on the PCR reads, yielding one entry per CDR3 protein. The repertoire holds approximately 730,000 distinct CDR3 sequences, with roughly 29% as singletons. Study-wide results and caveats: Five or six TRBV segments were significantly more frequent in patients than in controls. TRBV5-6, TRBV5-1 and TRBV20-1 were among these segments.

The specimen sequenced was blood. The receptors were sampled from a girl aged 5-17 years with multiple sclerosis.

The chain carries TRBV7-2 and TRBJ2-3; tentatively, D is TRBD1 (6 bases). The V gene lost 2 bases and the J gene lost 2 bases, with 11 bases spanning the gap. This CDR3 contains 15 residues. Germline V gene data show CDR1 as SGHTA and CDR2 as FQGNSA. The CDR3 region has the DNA TGTGCCAGCAGCTTACAGGGGACGTACACAGATACGCAGTATTTT. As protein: CASSLQGTYTDTQYF.

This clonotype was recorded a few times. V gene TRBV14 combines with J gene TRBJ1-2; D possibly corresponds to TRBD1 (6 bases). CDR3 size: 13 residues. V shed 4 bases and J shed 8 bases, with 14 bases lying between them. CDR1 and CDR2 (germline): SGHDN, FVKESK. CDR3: CASSPRGSGGYTF. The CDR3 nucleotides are TGTGCCAGCAGCCCCAGGGGATCTGGCGGCTACACCTTC.

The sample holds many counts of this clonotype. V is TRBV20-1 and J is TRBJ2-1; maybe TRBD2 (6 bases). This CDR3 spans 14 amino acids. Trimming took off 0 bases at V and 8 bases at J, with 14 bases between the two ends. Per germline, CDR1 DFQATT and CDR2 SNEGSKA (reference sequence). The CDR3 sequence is CSARDGRADHEQFF. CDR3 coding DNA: TGCAGTGCTAGAGACGGGAGAGCCGACCATGAGCAGTTCTTC.

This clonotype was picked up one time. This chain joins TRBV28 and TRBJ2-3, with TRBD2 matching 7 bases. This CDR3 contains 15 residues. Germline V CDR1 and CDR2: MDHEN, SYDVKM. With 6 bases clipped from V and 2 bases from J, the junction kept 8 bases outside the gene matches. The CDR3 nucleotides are TGTGCCAGCAGGGACTCGGGGGGATACACAGATACGCAGTATTTT. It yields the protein CASRDSGGYTDTQYF.

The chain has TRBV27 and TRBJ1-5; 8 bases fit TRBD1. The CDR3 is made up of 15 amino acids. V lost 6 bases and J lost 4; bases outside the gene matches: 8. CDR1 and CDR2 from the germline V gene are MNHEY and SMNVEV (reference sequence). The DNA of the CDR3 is TGTGCCAGCAGCCCAGACAGGGGCCAAAATCAGCCCCAGCATTTT. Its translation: CASSPDRGQNQPQHF.

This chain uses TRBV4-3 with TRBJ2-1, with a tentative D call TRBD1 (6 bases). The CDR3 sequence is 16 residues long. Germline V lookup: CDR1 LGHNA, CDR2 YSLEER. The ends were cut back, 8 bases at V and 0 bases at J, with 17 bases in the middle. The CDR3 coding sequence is TGCGCCAGCGGCATAGGACAGAAGAGCTCCTACAATGAGCAGTTCTTC. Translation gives CASGIGQKSSYNEQFF.

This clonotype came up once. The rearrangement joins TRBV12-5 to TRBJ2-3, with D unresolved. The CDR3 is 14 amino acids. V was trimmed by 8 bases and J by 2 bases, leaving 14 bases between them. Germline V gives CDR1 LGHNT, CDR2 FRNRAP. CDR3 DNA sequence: TGTGCTAGTCGTCCCGGAACGACCACAGATACGCAGTATTTT. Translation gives CASRPGTTTDTQYF.

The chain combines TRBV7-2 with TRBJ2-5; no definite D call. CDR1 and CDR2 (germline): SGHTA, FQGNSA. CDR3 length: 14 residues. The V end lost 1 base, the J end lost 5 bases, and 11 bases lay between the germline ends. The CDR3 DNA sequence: TGTGCCAGCAGCTTAGACGGCAGACATGAGACCCAGTACTTC. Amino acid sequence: CASSLDGRHETQYF. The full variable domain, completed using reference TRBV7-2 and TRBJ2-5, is GAGVSQSPSNKVTEKGKDVELRCDPISGHTALYWYRQSLGQGLEFLIYFQGNSAPDKSGLPSDRFSAERTGGSVSTLTIQRTQQEDSAVYLCASSLDGRHETQYFGPGTRLLVL.

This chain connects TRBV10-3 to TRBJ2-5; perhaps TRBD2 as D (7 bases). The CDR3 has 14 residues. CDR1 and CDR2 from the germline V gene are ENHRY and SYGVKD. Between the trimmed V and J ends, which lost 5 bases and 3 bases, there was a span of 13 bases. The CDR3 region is CAISFGGGEETQYF. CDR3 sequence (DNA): TGTGCCATCAGTTTTGGCGGGGGCGAAGAGACCCAGTACTTC.

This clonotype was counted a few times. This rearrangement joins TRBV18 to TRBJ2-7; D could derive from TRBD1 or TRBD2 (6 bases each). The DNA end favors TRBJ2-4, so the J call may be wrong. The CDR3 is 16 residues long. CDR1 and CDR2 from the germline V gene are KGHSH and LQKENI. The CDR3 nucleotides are TGTGCCAGCTCACCAGCCGCGTTCTCAGGGGAGGACATTCAGTACTTC. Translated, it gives CASSPAAFSGEDIQYF.

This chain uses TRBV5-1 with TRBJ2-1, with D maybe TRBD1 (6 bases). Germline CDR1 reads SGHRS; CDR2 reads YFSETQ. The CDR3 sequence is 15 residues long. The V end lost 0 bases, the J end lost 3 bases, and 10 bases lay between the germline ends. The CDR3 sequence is CASSLDGRGYNEQFF. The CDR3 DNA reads TGCGCCAGCAGCTTGGATGGCAGGGGCTACAATGAGCAGTTCTTC.

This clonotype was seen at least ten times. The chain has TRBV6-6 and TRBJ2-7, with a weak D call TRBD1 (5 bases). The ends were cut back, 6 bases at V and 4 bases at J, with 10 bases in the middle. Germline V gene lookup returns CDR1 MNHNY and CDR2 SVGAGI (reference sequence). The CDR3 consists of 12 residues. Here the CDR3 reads CASRRQNYEQYF. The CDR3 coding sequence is TGTGCCAGCAGGAGACAGAATTACGAGCAGTACTTC.

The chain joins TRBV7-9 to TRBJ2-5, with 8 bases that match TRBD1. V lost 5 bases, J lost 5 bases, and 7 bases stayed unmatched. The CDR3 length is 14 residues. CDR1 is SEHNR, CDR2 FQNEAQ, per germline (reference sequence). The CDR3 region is CASSALGDRETQYF. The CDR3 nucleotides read TGTGCCAGCAGCGCCCTGGGGGACAGGGAGACCCAGTACTTC.

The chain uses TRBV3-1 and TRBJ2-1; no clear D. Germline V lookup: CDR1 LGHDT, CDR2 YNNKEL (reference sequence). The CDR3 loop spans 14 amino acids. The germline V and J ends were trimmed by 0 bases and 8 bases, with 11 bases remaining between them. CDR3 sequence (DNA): TGTGCCAGCAGCCAAGACCCGGATCGCGATGAGCAGTTCTTC. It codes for CASSQDPDRDEQFF.

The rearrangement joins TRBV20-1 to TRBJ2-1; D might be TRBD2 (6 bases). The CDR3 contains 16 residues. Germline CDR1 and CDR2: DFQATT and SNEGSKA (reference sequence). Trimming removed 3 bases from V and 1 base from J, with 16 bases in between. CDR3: CSASDAGSPSYNEQFF. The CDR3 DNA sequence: TGCAGTGCTAGTGACGCGGGATCCCCTTCCTACAATGAGCAGTTCTTC.

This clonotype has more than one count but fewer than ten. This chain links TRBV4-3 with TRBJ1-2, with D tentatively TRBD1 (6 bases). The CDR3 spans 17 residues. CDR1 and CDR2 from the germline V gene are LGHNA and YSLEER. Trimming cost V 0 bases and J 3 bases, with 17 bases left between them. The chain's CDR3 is CASSQDIGQQDYYGYTF. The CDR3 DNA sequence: TGCGCCAGCAGCCAAGATATCGGACAGCAGGATTACTATGGCTACACCTTC.

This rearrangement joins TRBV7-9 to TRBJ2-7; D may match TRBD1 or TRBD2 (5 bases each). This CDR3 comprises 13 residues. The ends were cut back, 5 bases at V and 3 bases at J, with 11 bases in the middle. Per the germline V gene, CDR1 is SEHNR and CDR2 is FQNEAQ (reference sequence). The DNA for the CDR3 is TGTGCCAGCAGCCCCTGGGACGGCTACGAGCAGTACTTC. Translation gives CASSPWDGYEQYF.

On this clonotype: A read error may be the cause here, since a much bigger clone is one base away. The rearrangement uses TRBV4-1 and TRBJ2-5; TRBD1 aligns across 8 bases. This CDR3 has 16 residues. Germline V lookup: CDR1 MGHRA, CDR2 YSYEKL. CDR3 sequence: CTSSQGLTGAGETQYF. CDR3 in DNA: TGCACCAGCAGCCAAGGTCTGACAGGGGCCGGAGAGACCCAGTACTTC.